This T cell receptor beta chain was recorded in a study of T-cell reconstitution after alpha-beta-depleted transplantation in children. Trimming took 1 base from V and 5 from J; bases not matched to a gene: 9. Germline assignment: CDR1 DFQATT and CDR2 SNEGSKA (reference sequence). CDR3 length: 17 amino acids. Unique molecular identifiers were incorporated into the prepared TCRbeta library. TCRdb called the PCR reads again in MiXCR, with one record for every CDR3 protein. The repertoire has 250,000 to 350,000 distinct CDR3 sequences, around 25% of them found once; the top ten carry approximately 10%. Specimen: PBMCs, mostly from graft donor cells, collected 180 days after TCRalphabeta/CD19-depleted stem cell transplant. The V call is TRBV20-1, the J call TRBJ2-1, with 12 bases lining up with TRBD1. The TCR comes from a male patient between 10 and 17 years old who had a stem cell transplant for acute lymphoblastic leukemia, so the T cells may come from the graft donor. DNA for the CDR3: TGCAGTGCTAGAGTGAGAAGTCGGGACAGGGGGCACAATGAGCAGTTCTTC. Protein product: CSARVRSRDRGHNEQFF.